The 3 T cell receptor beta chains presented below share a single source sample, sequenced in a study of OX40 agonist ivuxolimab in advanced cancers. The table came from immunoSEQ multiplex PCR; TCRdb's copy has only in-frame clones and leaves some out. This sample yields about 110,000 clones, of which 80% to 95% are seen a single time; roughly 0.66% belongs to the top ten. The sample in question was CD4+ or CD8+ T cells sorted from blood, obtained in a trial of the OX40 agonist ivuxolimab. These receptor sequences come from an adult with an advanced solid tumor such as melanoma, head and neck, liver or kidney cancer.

The chain's CDR3 is CASSIGTSGHGNTQYF. CDR3 DNA sequence: TGTGCCAGTAGTATCGGGACTAGCGGACATGGTAATACGCAGTATTTT. This chain joins TRBV19 and TRBJ2-3; TRBD2 matches 11 bases. The V gene end was trimmed by 3 bases and the J gene end by 7 bases; junction bases not matched to a gene: 9. The CDR3 runs to 16 residues. In germline, CDR1 is LNHDA, CDR2 SQIVND (reference sequence).

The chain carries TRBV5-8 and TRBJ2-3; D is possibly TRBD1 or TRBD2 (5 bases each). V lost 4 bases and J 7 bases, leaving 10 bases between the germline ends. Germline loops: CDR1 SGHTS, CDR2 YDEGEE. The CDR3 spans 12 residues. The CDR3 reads CASSQGVNTQYF. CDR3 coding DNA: TGTGCCAGCAGCCAGGGAGTGAATACGCAGTATTTT.

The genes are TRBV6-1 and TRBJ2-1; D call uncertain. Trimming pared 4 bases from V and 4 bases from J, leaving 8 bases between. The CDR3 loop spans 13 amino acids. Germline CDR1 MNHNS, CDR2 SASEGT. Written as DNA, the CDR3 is TGTGCCAGCAGTGTGAAGGGTTACAATGAGCAGTTCTTC. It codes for CASSVKGYNEQFF.